These 3 T cell receptor beta chains share one sample of origin, sequenced in a study of T cells in localized non-small cell lung cancer. Profiling relied on immunoSEQ multiplex PCR, and the TCRdb table lists in-frame clones only, not all of them. The profile shows tens of thousands of clones, 70% to 90% of them singletons. The sample in question was peripheral blood, obtained before any cancer treatment. These receptors all stem from a woman between 35 and 70 years old with stage I squamous cell lung carcinoma.

V gene TRBV7-9 combines with J gene TRBJ1-2, with 7 bases lining up with TRBD1. J was trimmed by 13 bases and V by 5 bases; bases with no gene match: 10. CDR1 SEHNR and CDR2 FQNEAQ come from the germline V gene (reference sequence). The CDR3 runs 12 residues. The CDR3 region has the DNA TGTGCCAGCAGCCCGGACAAGGGGGCTAGCACCTTC. Its translation: CASSPDKGASTF.

The V gene is TRBV9, the J gene TRBJ2-3; TRBD2 matches at 9 bases. Germline-derived CDR1 and CDR2 are SGDLS and YYNGEE. The V segment lost 4 bases and the J segment 2 bases; nucleotides outside the gene matches: 8. There are 16 residues in the CDR3. As DNA, the CDR3 is TGTGCCAGCAGCTCCCTAGCGGGGCGGAACACAGATACGCAGTATTTT. Translating gives CASSSLAGRNTDTQYF.

V usage is TRBV2 and J usage is TRBJ1-1, with a possible D match to TRBD1 (5 bases). Germline-derived CDR1 and CDR2 are SNHLY and FYNNEI. The V end lost 8 bases, the J end lost 4 bases, and 17 bases lay between the germline ends. This CDR3 contains 14 residues. CDR3 sequence reads: CASSRTGQLTEAFF. Here the CDR3 DNA reads TGTGCCAGCTCTCGAACCGGACAACTCACTGAAGCTTTCTTT.